This T cell receptor beta chain derives from a study of regulatory dendritic cells for organ transplantation. Study outcomes and limitations: Mature dendritic cells appeared to drive more memory CD8+ clonal expansion than regulatory ones. Memory CD8+ T cells were the most oligoclonal; naive cells were highly diverse. Among resting subsets, memory CD8+ cells contained the most alloreactive clonotypes.

The repertoire was sequenced with immunoSEQ multiplex PCR; TCRdb's copy has only in-frame clones and lacks some. The repertoire holds roughly 30,000 clones, with around 82% as singletons. Germline assignment: CDR1 SGHVS and CDR2 FQNEAQ. The CDR3 loop spans 19 amino acids. V was clipped by 0 bases and J by 5 bases, with 23 bases between them. CD4+ or CD8+ T cells were sorted as naive CD45RA+ or memory CD45RO+. For this clone: What it binds is not known.

The sequenced sample consisted of naive CD8+ T cells from blood. The subset: CD45RA+ naive T cells. The TCR comes from a human donor in good health. V gene TRBV7-8 combines with J gene TRBJ2-1; the D gene is possibly TRBD2 (6 bases). CDR3 bases: TGTGCCAGCAGCTTAGCATTCGGAGGGGCACTAAACCCTAACAATGAGCAGTTCTTC. Translating it yields CASSLAFGGALNPNNEQFF.